This TCR beta chain was documented in a study of cytomegalovirus exposure and HLA in healthy donors. Details on this clone: What it binds is not known.

The PCR used 60 Vbeta and 13 Jbeta primers. Sequenced by immunoSEQ multiplex PCR; TCRdb stores in-frame clones only, minus some. The sample shows a few hundred thousand clones, around 65% of them seen only once. Germline values: CDR1 SNHLY, CDR2 FYNNEI. Trimming took off 7 bases at V and 0 bases at J, with 16 bases between the two ends. This CDR3 contains 16 residues. Study-wide points: When presence/absence was analysed, sequencing depth was taken to be roughly uniform across donors. Investigators reported approximately 150 TCR beta chains as tied to cytomegalovirus. Follow-up analysis seemed to connect common viral pathogens with several of the most significant clusters identified.

The chain joins TRBV2 to TRBJ2-4; TRBD1 is a possible D gene (5 bases). The sequence was collected from a female donor in good health and CMV-seronegative. The sequenced material came from PBMCs. The CDR3 loop is CASKMGQGIAKNIQYF. The CDR3 DNA reads as TGTGCCAGCAAAATGGGGCAGGGCATAGCCAAAAACATTCAGTACTTC.